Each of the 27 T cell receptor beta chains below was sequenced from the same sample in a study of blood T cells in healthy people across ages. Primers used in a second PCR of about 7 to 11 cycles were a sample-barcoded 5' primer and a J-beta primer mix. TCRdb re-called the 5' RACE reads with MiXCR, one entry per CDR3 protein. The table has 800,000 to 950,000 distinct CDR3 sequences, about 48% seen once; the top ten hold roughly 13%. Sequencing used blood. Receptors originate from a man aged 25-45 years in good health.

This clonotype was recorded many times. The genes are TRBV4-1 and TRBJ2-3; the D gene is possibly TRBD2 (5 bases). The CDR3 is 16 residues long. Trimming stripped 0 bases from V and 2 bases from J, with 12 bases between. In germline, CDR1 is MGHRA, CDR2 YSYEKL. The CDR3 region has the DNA TGCGCCAGCAGCCAAGATCCAGGCGGACTCACAGATACGCAGTATTTT. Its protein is CASSQDPGGLTDTQYF.

In nucleotides, the CDR3 is TGTGCCATCAGCACAGGGATAACCCAGTACTTC. It is translated as CAISTGITQYF. The chain joins TRBV10-3 to TRBJ2-5, with a tentative D call TRBD1 (6 bases). CDR1 and CDR2 (germline): ENHRY, SYGVKD. The CDR3 totals 11 residues. V was shortened by 6 bases and J by 8 bases, with 10 bases between the two germline ends.

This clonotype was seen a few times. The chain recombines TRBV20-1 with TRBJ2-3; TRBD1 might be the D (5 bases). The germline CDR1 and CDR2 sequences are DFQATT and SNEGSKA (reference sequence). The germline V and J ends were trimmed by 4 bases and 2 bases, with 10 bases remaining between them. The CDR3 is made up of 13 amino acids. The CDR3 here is CSAIDSFTDTQYF. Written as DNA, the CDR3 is TGCAGTGCTATAGACAGCTTCACAGATACGCAGTATTTT.

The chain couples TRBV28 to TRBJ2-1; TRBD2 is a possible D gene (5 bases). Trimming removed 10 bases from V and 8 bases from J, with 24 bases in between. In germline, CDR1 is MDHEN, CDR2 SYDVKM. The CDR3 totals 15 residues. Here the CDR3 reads CATASDRLARDEQFF. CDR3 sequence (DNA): TGTGCCACCGCCTCGGACCGGCTGGCGAGGGATGAGCAGTTCTTC.

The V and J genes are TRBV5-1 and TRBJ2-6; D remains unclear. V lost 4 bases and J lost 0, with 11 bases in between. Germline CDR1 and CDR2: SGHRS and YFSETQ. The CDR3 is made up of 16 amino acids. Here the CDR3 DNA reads TGCGCCAGCAGCGTCCTCTTCAGCTCTGGGGCCAACGTCCTGACTTTC. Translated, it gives CASSVLFSSGANVLTF.

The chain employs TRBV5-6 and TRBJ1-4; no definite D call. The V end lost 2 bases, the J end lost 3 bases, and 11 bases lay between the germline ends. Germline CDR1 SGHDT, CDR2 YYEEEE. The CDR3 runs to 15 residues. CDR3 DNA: TGTGCCAGCAGCTTACTTGGGAATTCTAATGAAAAACTGTTTTTT. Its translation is CASSLLGNSNEKLFF. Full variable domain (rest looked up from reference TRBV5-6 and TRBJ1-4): DAGVTQSPTHLIKTRGQQVTLRCSPKSGHDTVSWYQQALGQGPQFIFQYYEEEERQRGNFPDRFSGHQFPNYSSELNVNALLLGDSALYLCASSLLGNSNEKLFFGSGTQLSVL.

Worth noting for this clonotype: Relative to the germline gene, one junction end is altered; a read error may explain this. The CDR3 reads CASSETFAEGQYF. CDR3 coding DNA: TGTGCTAGCAGTGAAACGTTTGCGGAAGGGCAGTATTTT. V usage is TRBV6-1 and J usage is TRBJ2-3; D is uncertain. Germline V lookup: CDR1 MNHNS, CDR2 SASEGT. This CDR3 region has 13 residues.

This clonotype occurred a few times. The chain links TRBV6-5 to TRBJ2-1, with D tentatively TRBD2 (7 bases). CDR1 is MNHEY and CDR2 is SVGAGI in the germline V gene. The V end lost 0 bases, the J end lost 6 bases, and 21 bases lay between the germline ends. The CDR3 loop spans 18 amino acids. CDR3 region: CASSYSSGGGHIRNEQFF. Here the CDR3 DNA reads TGTGCCAGCAGTTACTCTTCAGGCGGGGGACACATTCGCAATGAGCAGTTCTTC.

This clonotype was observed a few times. In nucleotides, the CDR3 is TGTGCCAGCAGCTTAACCAGGGGGGGGAACAATGAGCAGTTCTTC. Its protein product is CASSLTRGGNNEQFF. The rearrangement joins TRBV7-2 to TRBJ2-1; D possibly uses TRBD1 or TRBD2 (7 bases each). This CDR3 has 15 residues. The germline V and J ends were trimmed by 2 bases and 5 bases, with 13 bases remaining between them. Per germline, CDR1 SGHTA and CDR2 FQGNSA. The full variable domain, completed using reference TRBV7-2 and TRBJ2-1, is GAGVSQSPSNKVTEKGKDVELRCDPISGHTALYWYRQSLGQGLEFLIYFQGNSAPDKSGLPSDRFSAERTGGSVSTLTIQRTQQEDSAVYLCASSLTRGGNNEQFFGPGTRLTVL.

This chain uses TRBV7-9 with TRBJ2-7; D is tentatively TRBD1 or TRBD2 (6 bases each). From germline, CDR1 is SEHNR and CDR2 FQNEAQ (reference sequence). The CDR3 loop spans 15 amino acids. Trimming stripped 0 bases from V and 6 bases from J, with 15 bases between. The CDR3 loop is CASSLAGAGTCEQYF. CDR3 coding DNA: TGTGCCAGCAGCTTAGCGGGGGCGGGAACCTGCGAGCAGTACTTC.

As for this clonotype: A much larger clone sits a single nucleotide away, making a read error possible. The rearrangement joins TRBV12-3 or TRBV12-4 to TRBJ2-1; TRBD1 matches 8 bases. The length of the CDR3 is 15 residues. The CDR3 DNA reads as TGTGCCAGCAGATTCGGACAGGGTAGATACAATAAGCAGTTCTTC. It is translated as CASRFGQGRYNKQFF.

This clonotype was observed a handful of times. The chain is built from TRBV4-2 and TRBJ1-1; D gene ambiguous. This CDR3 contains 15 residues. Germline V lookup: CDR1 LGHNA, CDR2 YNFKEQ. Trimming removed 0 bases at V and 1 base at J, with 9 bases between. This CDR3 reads CASSQDPAENTEAFF. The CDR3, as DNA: TGTGCCAGCAGCCAAGATCCGGCGGAGAACACTGAAGCTTTCTTT.

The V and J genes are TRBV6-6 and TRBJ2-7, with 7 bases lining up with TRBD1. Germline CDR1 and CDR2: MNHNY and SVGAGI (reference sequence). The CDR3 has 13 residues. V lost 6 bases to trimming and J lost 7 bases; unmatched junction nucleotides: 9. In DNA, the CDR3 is TGTGCCAGCAGCGGTGCAGGGGGTGGTGAGCAGTACTTC. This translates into CASSGAGGGEQYF.

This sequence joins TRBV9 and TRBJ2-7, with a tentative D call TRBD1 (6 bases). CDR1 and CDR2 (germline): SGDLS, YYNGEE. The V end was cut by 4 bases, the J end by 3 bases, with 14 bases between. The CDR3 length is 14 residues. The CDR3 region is CASSHSPDSYEQYF. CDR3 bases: TGTGCCAGCAGCCACAGCCCGGACAGCTACGAGCAGTACTTC.

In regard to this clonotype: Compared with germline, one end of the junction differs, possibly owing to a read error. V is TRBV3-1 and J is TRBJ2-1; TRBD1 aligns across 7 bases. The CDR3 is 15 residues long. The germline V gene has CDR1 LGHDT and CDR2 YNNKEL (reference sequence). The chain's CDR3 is CANSQGSQGSNEQFF. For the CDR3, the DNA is TGTGCCAACAGCCAAGGCTCACAGGGGTCGAATGAGCAGTTCTTC.

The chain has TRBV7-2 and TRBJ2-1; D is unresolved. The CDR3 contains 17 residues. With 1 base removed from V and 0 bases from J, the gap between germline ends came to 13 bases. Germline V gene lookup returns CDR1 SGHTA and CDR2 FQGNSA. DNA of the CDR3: TGTGCCAGCAGCTTAGTTGTCACGTCAAACTCCTACAATGAGCAGTTCTTC. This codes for CASSLVVTSNSYNEQFF.

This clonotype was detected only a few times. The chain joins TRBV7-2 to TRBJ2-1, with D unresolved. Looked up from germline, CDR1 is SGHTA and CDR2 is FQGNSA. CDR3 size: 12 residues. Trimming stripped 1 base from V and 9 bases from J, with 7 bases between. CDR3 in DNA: TGTGCCAGCAGCTTAGTGTCACTTGAGCAGTTCTTC. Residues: CASSLVSLEQFF.

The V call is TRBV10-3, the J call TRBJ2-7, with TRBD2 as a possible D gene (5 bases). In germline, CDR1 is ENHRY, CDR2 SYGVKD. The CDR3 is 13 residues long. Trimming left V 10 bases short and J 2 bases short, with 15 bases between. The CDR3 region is CATLGIGTYEQYF. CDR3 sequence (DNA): TGTGCCACCTTGGGGATCGGGACCTACGAGCAGTACTTC.

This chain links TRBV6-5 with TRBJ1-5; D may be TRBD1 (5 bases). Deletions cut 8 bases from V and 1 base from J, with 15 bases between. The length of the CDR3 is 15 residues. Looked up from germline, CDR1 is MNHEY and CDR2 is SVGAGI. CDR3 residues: CASLPATGSNQPQHF. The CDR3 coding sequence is TGTGCCAGCCTCCCGGCCACAGGCAGCAATCAGCCCCAGCATTTT.

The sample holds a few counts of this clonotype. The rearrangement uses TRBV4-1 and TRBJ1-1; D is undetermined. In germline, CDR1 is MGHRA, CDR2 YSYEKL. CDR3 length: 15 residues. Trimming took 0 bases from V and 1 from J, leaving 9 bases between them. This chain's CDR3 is CASSQDLTENTEAFF. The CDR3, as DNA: TGCGCCAGCAGCCAAGACTTGACGGAGAACACTGAAGCTTTCTTT.

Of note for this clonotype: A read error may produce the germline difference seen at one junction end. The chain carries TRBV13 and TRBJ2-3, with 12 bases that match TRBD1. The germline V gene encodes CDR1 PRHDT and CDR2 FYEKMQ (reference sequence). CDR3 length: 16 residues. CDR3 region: CAGSPGTGGGADTQYF. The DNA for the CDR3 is TGTGCCGGCAGCCCAGGGACAGGGGGCGGCGCAGATACGCAGTATTTT.

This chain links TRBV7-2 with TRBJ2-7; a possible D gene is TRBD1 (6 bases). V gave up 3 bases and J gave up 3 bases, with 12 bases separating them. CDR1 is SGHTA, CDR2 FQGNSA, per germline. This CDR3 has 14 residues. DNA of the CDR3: TGTGCCAGCAGCTTGGACAGCCAGTACTACGAGCAGTACTTC. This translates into CASSLDSQYYEQYF.

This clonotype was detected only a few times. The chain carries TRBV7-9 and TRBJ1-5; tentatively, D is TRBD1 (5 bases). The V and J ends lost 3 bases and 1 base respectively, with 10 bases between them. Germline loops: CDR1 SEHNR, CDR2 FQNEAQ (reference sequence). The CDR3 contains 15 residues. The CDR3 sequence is CASSLEGRSNQPQHF. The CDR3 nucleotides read TGTGCCAGCAGCTTGGAGGGACGAAGCAATCAGCCCCAGCATTTT.

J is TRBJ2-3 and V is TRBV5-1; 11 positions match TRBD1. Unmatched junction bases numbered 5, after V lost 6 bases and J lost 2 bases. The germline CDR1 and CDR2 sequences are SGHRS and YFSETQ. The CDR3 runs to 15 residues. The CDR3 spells CASKGQGATTDTQYF. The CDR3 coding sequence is TGCGCCAGCAAAGGACAGGGGGCTACCACAGATACGCAGTATTTT. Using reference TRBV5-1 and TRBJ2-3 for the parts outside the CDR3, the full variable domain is KAGVTQTPRYLIKTRGQQVTLSCSPISGHRSVSWYQQTPGQGLQFLFEYFSETQRNKGNFPGRFSGRQFSNSRSEMNVSTLELGDSALYLCASKGQGATTDTQYFGPGTRLTVL.

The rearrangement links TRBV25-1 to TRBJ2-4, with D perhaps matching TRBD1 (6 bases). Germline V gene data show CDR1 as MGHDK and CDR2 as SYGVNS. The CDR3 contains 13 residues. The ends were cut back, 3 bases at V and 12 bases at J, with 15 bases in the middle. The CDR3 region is CASSDPLTDSQYF. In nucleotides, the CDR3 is TGTGCCAGCAGTGACCCTCTGACGGACAGTCAGTACTTC.

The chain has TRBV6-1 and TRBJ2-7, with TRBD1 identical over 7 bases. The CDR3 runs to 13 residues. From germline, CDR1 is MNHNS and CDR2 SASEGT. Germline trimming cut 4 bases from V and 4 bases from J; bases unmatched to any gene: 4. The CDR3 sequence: CASSAGQLYEQYF. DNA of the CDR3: TGTGCCAGCAGTGCGGGACAGTTATACGAGCAGTACTTC.

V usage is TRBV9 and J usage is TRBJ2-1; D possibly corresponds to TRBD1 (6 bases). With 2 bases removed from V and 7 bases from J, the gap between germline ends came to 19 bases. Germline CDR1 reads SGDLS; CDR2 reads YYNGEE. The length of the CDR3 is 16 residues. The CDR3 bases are TGTGCCAGCAGCGTCGTATCAGGGGCCGCAAGGAATGAGCAGTTCTTC. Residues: CASSVVSGAARNEQFF.